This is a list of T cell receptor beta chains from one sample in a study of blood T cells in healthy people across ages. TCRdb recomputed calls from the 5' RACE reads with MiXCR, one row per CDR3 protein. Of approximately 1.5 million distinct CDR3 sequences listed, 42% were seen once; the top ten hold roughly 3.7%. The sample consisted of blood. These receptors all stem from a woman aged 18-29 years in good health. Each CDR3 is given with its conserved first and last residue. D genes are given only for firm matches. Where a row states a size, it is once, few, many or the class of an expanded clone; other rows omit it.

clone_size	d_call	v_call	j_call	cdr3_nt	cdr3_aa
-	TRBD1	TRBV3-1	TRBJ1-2	TGTGCCAGCAGCCAAGGGACAGGGGTAGGTGGCTACACCTTC	CASSQGTGVGGYTF
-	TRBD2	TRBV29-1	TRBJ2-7	TGCAGCGTCCCAGGACTAGCGGGGCACAATGAGCAGTACTTC	CSVPGLAGHNEQYF
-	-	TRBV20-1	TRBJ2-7	TGCAGTGCTAGAGGACACCGTAAGGACTACAATGAGCAGTACTTC	CSARGHRKDYNEQYF
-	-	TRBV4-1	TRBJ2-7	TGCGCCAGCAGCCAAGATATCGCGGCTTCCTACGAGCAGTACTTC	CASSQDIAASYEQYF
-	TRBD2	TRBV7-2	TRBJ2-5	TGTGCCAGCAGTAGACCCCGGGACGGCCTTGCGACTAGCTTTTCGGCCCAGTACTTC	CASSRPRDGLATSFSAQYF
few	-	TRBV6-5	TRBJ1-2	TGTGCCAGCAGTCCGACAGAGGCTGCCTACTATGACTACACCTTC	CASSPTEAAYYDYTF
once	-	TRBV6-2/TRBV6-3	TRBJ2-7	TGTGCCAGCAGTTACTACCTCTCCGAGCAGTACTTC	CASSYYLSEQYF
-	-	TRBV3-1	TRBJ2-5	TGTGCCAGCACCAGAGACAGGACCTTACAGACCCAGTACTTC	CASTRDRTLQTQYF
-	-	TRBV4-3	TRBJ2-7	TGCGCCAGCAGCCAAGATTCGGACGGCACCTACGAGCAGTACTTC	CASSQDSDGTYEQYF
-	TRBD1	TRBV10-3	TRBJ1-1	TGTGCCATCAGCAAGGGGGCAGGTAACACTGAAGCTTTCTTT	CAISKGAGNTEAFF
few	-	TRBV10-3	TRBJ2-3	TGTGCCATCAGTGACTCGGGACGGAGAATTAGCACAGATACGCAGTATTTT	CAISDSGRRISTDTQYF
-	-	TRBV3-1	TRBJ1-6	TGTGCCAGCAGCCAAGCCCAGGGTTCACCCCTCCACTTT	CASSQAQGSPLHF
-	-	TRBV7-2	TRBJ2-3	TGTGCCAGCAACTTAGCGCGGACCCCCAATACGCAGTATTTT	CASNLARTPNTQYF
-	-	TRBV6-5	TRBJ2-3	TGTGCCAGCAGTTACTCGAACCCCACCACAGATACGCAGTATTTT	CASSYSNPTTDTQYF
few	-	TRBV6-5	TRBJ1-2	TGTGCCAGCAGTTACTCGAGAGTATCGGAGAGCTACACCTTC	CASSYSRVSESYTF
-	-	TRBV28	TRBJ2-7	TGTGCCAGCAGTTTAAACTGGGACGAGCAGTACTTC	CASSLNWDEQYF
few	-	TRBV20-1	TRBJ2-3	TGCAGTGCTCTAAGGCAACCGGATACGCAGTATTTT	CSALRQPDTQYF
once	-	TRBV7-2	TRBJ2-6	TGTGCCAGCAGCCCCCAGACATACCCAGGCTCTTGGGCCAACGTCCTGACTTTC	CASSPQTYPGSWANVLTF
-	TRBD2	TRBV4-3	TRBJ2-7	TGCGCCAGCAGCCAAGATCCAGCGGGGTCCACCTACAATGAGCAGTACTTC	CASSQDPAGSTYNEQYF
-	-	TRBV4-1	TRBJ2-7	TGCGCCAGCAGGAGGTCCGGGCCAAAGGGAAATGAGCAGTACTTC	CASRRSGPKGNEQYF
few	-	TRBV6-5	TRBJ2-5	TGTGCCAGCAGGGAGCCAGGTCAAGAGACCCAGTACTTC	CASREPGQETQYF
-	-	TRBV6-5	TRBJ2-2	TGTGCCAGCAGTTACGGAGGATTCGTCACCGGGGAGCTGTTTTTT	CASSYGGFVTGELFF
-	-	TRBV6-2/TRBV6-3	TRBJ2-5	TGTGCCAGCAGTCATGGTCGGTGGTTGGAGACCCAGTACTTC	CASSHGRWLETQYF
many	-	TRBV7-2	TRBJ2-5	TGTGCCAGCAGCAACCTTTGGGGGGTCCAAGAGACCCAGTACTTC	CASSNLWGVQETQYF
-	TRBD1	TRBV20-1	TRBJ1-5	TGCAGTGCTAACAGACAGGGGGCCGGCAATCAGCCCCAGCATTTT	CSANRQGAGNQPQHF
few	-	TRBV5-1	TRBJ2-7	TGCGCCAGCAGCTTGGGGAACATCCTCTACGAGCAGTACTTC	CASSLGNILYEQYF
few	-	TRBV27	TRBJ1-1	TGTGCCAGCCCCCGGGACGGTTTCTTT	CASPRDGFF
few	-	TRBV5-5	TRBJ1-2	TGTGCCAGCAGCTTTCAAGGGGATGGTGGCTACACCTTC	CASSFQGDGGYTF
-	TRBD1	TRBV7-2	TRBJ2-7	TGTGCCAGCAGCTTAAACCGACAGGGGAGAAAGACCTACGAGCAGTACTTC	CASSLNRQGRKTYEQYF
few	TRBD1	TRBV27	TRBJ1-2	TGTGCCAGCAGTCCCTGGGACAGGGATTACTATGGCTACACCTTC	CASSPWDRDYYGYTF
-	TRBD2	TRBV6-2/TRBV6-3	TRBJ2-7	TGTGCCAGCAGCCAAACCCCATTCTTAGCGGGCTCCTACGAGCAGTACTTC	CASSQTPFLAGSYEQYF
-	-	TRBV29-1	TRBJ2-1	TGCAGCGTTGACCCGACAGTTTACAATGAGCAGTTCTTC	CSVDPTVYNEQFF
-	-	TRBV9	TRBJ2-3	TGTGCCAGCAGCGTAAAGGGGGGGACCAATCTCCCCCTCACAGATACGCAGTATTTT	CASSVKGGTNLPLTDTQYF
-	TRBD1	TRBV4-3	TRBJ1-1	TGCGCCAGCAGCCAGTACGGCCAGGGGGCGCCGAACGCTGAAGCTTTCTTT	CASSQYGQGAPNAEAFF
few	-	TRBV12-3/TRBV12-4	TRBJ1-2	TGTGCCAGCAGTTTAAACAGGCAGACTAACTATGGCTACACCTTC	CASSLNRQTNYGYTF
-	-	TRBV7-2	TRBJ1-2	TGTGCCAGCAGCTTAGAGGGAGCTCCAGCTAACTATGGCTACACCTTC	CASSLEGAPANYGYTF